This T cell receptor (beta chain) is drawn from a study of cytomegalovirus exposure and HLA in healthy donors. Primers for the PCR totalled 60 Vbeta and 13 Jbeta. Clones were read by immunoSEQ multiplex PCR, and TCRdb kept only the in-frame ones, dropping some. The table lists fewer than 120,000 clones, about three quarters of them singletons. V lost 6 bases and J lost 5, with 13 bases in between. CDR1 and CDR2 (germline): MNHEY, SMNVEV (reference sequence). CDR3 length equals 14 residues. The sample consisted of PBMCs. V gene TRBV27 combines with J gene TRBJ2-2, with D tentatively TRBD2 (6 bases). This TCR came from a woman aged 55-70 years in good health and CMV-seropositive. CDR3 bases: TGTGCCAGCAGCCAGGCTGGGGGGACCGGGGAGCTGTTTTTT. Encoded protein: CASSQAGGTGELFF.